This T cell receptor beta chain was identified during a study of T-cell reconstitution after alpha-beta-depleted transplantation in children. Unique molecular identifiers were incorporated during preparation of the TCRbeta library. One entry per CDR3 protein, called by TCRdb with MiXCR from the PCR reads. The sample lists approximately 31,000 distinct CDR3 sequences, 5% to 7% occurring once. The sample holds many counts of this clonotype. Its antigen is not known. General study findings and limits: Two months or so post-transplant, alpha-beta T cells reportedly derived from several hundred expanded graft clones. Newly produced T cells mostly accounted for T-cell counts and diversity one year post-transplant. At day 60, the high TCRbeta diversity found in some patients originated from recipient T cells and thymic progenitors that had survived.

The V gene end was trimmed by 4 bases and the J gene end by 5 bases; junction bases not matched to a gene: 9. The CDR3 totals 16 residues. Looked up from germline, CDR1 is SGDLS and CDR2 is YYNGEE. The chain links TRBV9 to TRBJ2-7; 13 bases align to TRBD2. The material sequenced was peripheral blood, taken 60 days after TCRalphabeta/CD19-depleted stem cell transplant. This clonotype was sampled from a child younger than two who had a stem cell transplant for acute myeloid leukemia, so the T cells may come from the graft donor. The CDR3 here is CASSLRTSGSVHEQYF. The CDR3 coding sequence is TGTGCCAGCAGCCTAAGGACTAGCGGGAGCGTACACGAGCAGTACTTC.